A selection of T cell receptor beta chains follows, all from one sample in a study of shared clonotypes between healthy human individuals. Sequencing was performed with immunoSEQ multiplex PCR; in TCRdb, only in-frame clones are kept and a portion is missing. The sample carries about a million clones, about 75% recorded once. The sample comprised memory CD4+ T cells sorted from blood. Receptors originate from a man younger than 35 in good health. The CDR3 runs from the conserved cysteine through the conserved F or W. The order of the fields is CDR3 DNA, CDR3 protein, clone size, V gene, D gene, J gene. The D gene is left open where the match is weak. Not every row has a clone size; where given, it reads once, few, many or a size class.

CDR3nt: TGTGCCAGCAGTGCGCAGGTCGGTGGGGGTAAAGGAGGCTACACCTTC; CDR3aa: CASSAQVGGGKGGYTF; abundance: NA; v_gene: TRBV6-1; d_gene: NA; j_gene: TRBJ1-2
CDR3nt: TGCGCCAGCAGCCAAGTTAATCGAGCGGGAGGGCCGCTGGGTACCGGGGAGCTGTTTTTT; CDR3aa: CASSQVNRAGGPLGTGELFF; abundance: NA; v_gene: TRBV4-1; d_gene: TRBD2; j_gene: TRBJ2-2
CDR3nt: TGTGCCTGGCGTCAAGGAGCTTATGAAAAACTGTTTTTT; CDR3aa: CAWRQGAYEKLFF; abundance: NA; v_gene: TRBV30; d_gene: NA; j_gene: TRBJ1-4
CDR3nt: TGTGCCAGCTCACCACAGGGGGCGGCCGGCGAGCAGTACTTC; CDR3aa: CASSPQGAAGEQYF; abundance: NA; v_gene: TRBV18; d_gene: TRBD1; j_gene: TRBJ2-7
CDR3nt: TGTGCCAGCAGCTCCCGTGGAGGGCCAAACAATGAGCAGTTCTTC; CDR3aa: CASSSRGGPNNEQFF; abundance: NA; v_gene: TRBV11-3; d_gene: NA; j_gene: TRBJ2-1
CDR3nt: TGTGCCTGGAGTGCTCTCGGGACTCACTCTAGCACAGATACGCAGTATTTT; CDR3aa: CAWSALGTHSSTDTQYF; abundance: NA; v_gene: TRBV30; d_gene: NA; j_gene: TRBJ2-3
CDR3nt: TGTGCCAGCAGTTCCGGGACTAGAGGGGTCTACGAGCAGTACTTC; CDR3aa: CASSSGTRGVYEQYF; abundance: NA; v_gene: TRBV27; d_gene: TRBD2; j_gene: TRBJ2-7
CDR3nt: TGTGCCAGCAGGGAAAGTACATCCTACAATGAGCAGTTCTTC; CDR3aa: CASRESTSYNEQFF; abundance: few; v_gene: TRBV6-1; d_gene: NA; j_gene: TRBJ2-1
CDR3nt: TGCGCCAGCAGCCACCCCAGCTCGGGAGAGCAGTACTTC; CDR3aa: CASSHPSSGEQYF; abundance: few; v_gene: TRBV5-1; d_gene: NA; j_gene: TRBJ2-5
CDR3nt: TGTGCCAGCAGGATCCAGACAGAAAGCAATCAGCCCCAGCATTTT; CDR3aa: CASRIQTESNQPQHF; abundance: NA; v_gene: TRBV28; d_gene: NA; j_gene: TRBJ1-5
CDR3nt: TGTGCCAGCAGGACGGAACAGGGCTTGAAGTATGGCTACACCTTC; CDR3aa: CASRTEQGLKYGYTF; abundance: once; v_gene: TRBV2; d_gene: NA; j_gene: TRBJ1-2
CDR3nt: TGTGCTAGTGGTTCCCGGGACCGTCAGTTCTTC; CDR3aa: CASGSRDRQFF; abundance: once; v_gene: TRBV12-5; d_gene: NA; j_gene: TRBJ2-1
CDR3nt: TGTGCCAGCAGCGTAGCTCGGCTAGCAGGGAATGGCGAGCAGTACTTC; CDR3aa: CASSVARLAGNGEQYF; abundance: NA; v_gene: TRBV9; d_gene: NA; j_gene: TRBJ2-7
CDR3nt: TGTGCCAGCAGATTAGACCGGTCCAACTACTATGGCTACACCTTC; CDR3aa: CASRLDRSNYYGYTF; abundance: NA; v_gene: TRBV2; d_gene: NA; j_gene: TRBJ1-2
CDR3nt: TGTGCCAGCAGCTTAGTTGGAGGGTATGGCTACAATGAGCAGTTCTTC; CDR3aa: CASSLVGGYGYNEQFF; abundance: NA; v_gene: TRBV11-1; d_gene: NA; j_gene: TRBJ2-1
CDR3nt: TGTGCCAGTTTAAGGACAGGCTCTGCCGGGGAGCTGTTTTTT; CDR3aa: CASLRTGSAGELFF; abundance: NA; v_gene: TRBV6-1; d_gene: TRBD1; j_gene: TRBJ2-2
CDR3nt: TGTGCCAGCAGCAGAGGGACAGGGGGTCCCTACGAGCAGTACTTC; CDR3aa: CASSRGTGGPYEQYF; abundance: NA; v_gene: TRBV7-8; d_gene: TRBD1; j_gene: TRBJ2-7
CDR3nt: TGTGCCAGCAGCAAGCGCGACAGGTCGGGTCAGCCCCAGCATTTT; CDR3aa: CASSKRDRSGQPQHF; abundance: NA; v_gene: TRBV21-1; d_gene: NA; j_gene: TRBJ1-5
CDR3nt: TGCGCCAGCAGCTTCTGGATGGGGCGGGGGGCCCAAGAGACCCAGTACTTC; CDR3aa: CASSFWMGRGAQETQYF; abundance: NA; v_gene: TRBV5-1; d_gene: TRBD2; j_gene: TRBJ2-5
CDR3nt: TGTGCCTGGAGCGCCTTGGCGGGGGGGCCCTACAATGAGCAGTTCTTC; CDR3aa: CAWSALAGGPYNEQFF; abundance: NA; v_gene: TRBV30; d_gene: TRBD2; j_gene: TRBJ2-1
CDR3nt: TGTGCCTCTGGGACAGGGATGGAAGCTGGTGGAAACACCATATATTTT; CDR3aa: CASGTGMEAGGNTIYF; abundance: once; v_gene: TRBV10-3; d_gene: TRBD1; j_gene: TRBJ1-3
CDR3nt: TGTGCCAGCAGTGGACAGGCGGTCACAGATACGCAGTATTTT; CDR3aa: CASSGQAVTDTQYF; abundance: NA; v_gene: TRBV2; d_gene: NA; j_gene: TRBJ2-3
CDR3nt: TGTGCCAGCAGCAAAGGGGTCCAAGAGACCCAGTACTTC; CDR3aa: CASSKGVQETQYF; abundance: few; v_gene: TRBV11-3; d_gene: NA; j_gene: TRBJ2-5
CDR3nt: TGTGCCAGCAGCTTGGTAACGAGGGATTCGGAAAAACTGTTTTTT; CDR3aa: CASSLVTRDSEKLFF; abundance: NA; v_gene: TRBV5-5; d_gene: NA; j_gene: TRBJ1-4
CDR3nt: TGCGCCAGCAGCTTGCAAACGACAGGTGCGGGGTCTGAAGCTTTCTTT; CDR3aa: CASSLQTTGAGSEAFF; abundance: NA; v_gene: TRBV5-1; d_gene: NA; j_gene: TRBJ1-1
CDR3nt: TGTGCCAGTAGCCCGACAGGGTTTTACGAGACCCAGTACTTC; CDR3aa: CASSPTGFYETQYF; abundance: few; v_gene: TRBV19; d_gene: TRBD1; j_gene: TRBJ2-5
CDR3nt: TGTGCCAGCAGCCTAACGGGACTAGCATCGCTCACCGGGGAGCTGTTTTTT; CDR3aa: CASSLTGLASLTGELFF; abundance: few; v_gene: TRBV7-2; d_gene: TRBD2; j_gene: TRBJ2-2
CDR3nt: TGTGCCAGCAGTGAATCGGCAGGGGGCCCCGGGGAGCTGTTTTTT; CDR3aa: CASSESAGGPGELFF; abundance: few; v_gene: TRBV2; d_gene: TRBD1; j_gene: TRBJ2-2
CDR3nt: TGCGCCAGCAGCCAAGCCAGGACAGCCTACGAGCAGTACTTC; CDR3aa: CASSQARTAYEQYF; abundance: NA; v_gene: TRBV4-1; d_gene: NA; j_gene: TRBJ2-7
CDR3nt: TGTGCCAGCAGCTTAAGACGGGACCCCTACGAGCAGTACTTC; CDR3aa: CASSLRRDPYEQYF; abundance: NA; v_gene: TRBV7-2; d_gene: NA; j_gene: TRBJ2-7
CDR3nt: TGTGCTAGCAGCTCTCTAGCGGGGGGAGCAGAGACCCAGTACTTC; CDR3aa: CASSSLAGGAETQYF; abundance: many; v_gene: TRBV7-7; d_gene: TRBD2; j_gene: TRBJ2-5
CDR3nt: TGTGCCACCAGCAGAGGGGGTCAGAAAACCTACGAGCAGTACTTC; CDR3aa: CATSRGGQKTYEQYF; abundance: NA; v_gene: TRBV15; d_gene: NA; j_gene: TRBJ2-7
CDR3nt: TGTGCCAGCAGCTTGGCGGGGGGGGCCACAGATACGCAGTATTTT; CDR3aa: CASSLAGGATDTQYF; abundance: NA; v_gene: TRBV5-6; d_gene: TRBD2; j_gene: TRBJ2-3
CDR3nt: TGTGCTAGTATCCGCGTCACAGGGACTAGCGGGAGGGCCATAGGGATTGGATCCTACAATGAGCAGTTCTTC; CDR3aa: CASIRVTGTSGRAIGIGSYNEQFF; abundance: NA; v_gene: TRBV12-5; d_gene: TRBD2; j_gene: TRBJ2-1
CDR3nt: TGTGCCAGCAGTTTCTATAGGGGAAACACTGAAGCTTTCTTT; CDR3aa: CASSFYRGNTEAFF; abundance: NA; v_gene: TRBV27; d_gene: NA; j_gene: TRBJ1-1
CDR3nt: TGTGCCAGCAGCGTAGAGGGACAGGCCACCTCTGGAAACACCATATATTTT; CDR3aa: CASSVEGQATSGNTIYF; abundance: NA; v_gene: TRBV9; d_gene: TRBD1; j_gene: TRBJ1-3
CDR3nt: TGTGCCACCAGCAGAGGGCAAGGGGTTTACAATGAGCAGTTCTTC; CDR3aa: CATSRGQGVYNEQFF; abundance: NA; v_gene: TRBV15; d_gene: NA; j_gene: TRBJ2-1
CDR3nt: TGCGCCAGCAGCCAGCCGGGACTAGGGCAAGAGACCCAGTACTTC; CDR3aa: CASSQPGLGQETQYF; abundance: NA; v_gene: TRBV5-1; d_gene: TRBD2; j_gene: TRBJ2-5
CDR3nt: TGTGCCAGCAGCACCGGGGCAGGGGTTAAGGAGACCCAGTACTTC; CDR3aa: CASSTGAGVKETQYF; abundance: NA; v_gene: TRBV11-2; d_gene: NA; j_gene: TRBJ2-5
CDR3nt: TGTGCCAGCAGCCTTCGCGGGGGACAGAATAGCAATCAGCCCCAGCATTTT; CDR3aa: CASSLRGGQNSNQPQHF; abundance: NA; v_gene: TRBV7-2; d_gene: TRBD1; j_gene: TRBJ1-5
CDR3nt: TGTGCCAGTAGTATTCCCCTCGGTGAAAAACTGTTTTTT; CDR3aa: CASSIPLGEKLFF; abundance: NA; v_gene: TRBV19; d_gene: NA; j_gene: TRBJ1-4
CDR3nt: TGCGCCAGCAGCCTGGTGGGGGGCTACTACAATGAGCAGTTCTTC; CDR3aa: CASSLVGGYYNEQFF; abundance: once; v_gene: TRBV5-1; d_gene: NA; j_gene: TRBJ2-1
CDR3nt: TGTGCCAGCAGTTATCGGCTAGCGGGTACCTACGAGCAGTACTTC; CDR3aa: CASSYRLAGTYEQYF; abundance: NA; v_gene: TRBV6-5; d_gene: TRBD2; j_gene: TRBJ2-7
CDR3nt: TGTGCCAGCAGCCGGATCGGGACTCCAGCGGGCTACACCTTC; CDR3aa: CASSRIGTPAGYTF; abundance: few; v_gene: TRBV2; d_gene: NA; j_gene: TRBJ1-2
CDR3nt: TGCGCCAGCAGCTTAAATCCGGGAGTAGCGGGTGAGACCCAGTACTTC; CDR3aa: CASSLNPGVAGETQYF; abundance: NA; v_gene: TRBV5-1; d_gene: TRBD2; j_gene: TRBJ2-5
CDR3nt: TGTGCCAGCAGCTTGAGGACTAGCGGCACAGATACGCAGTATTTT; CDR3aa: CASSLRTSGTDTQYF; abundance: many; v_gene: TRBV5-4; d_gene: TRBD2; j_gene: TRBJ2-3
CDR3nt: TGCAGCGTTGATTTAGCGGGGAGGACTGGGGCCAACGTCCTGACTTTC; CDR3aa: CSVDLAGRTGANVLTF; abundance: once; v_gene: TRBV29-1; d_gene: TRBD2; j_gene: TRBJ2-6
CDR3nt: TGTGCCAGCACGGCAGGGGTCGGTCTTCTTCAATCACCCCTCCACTTT; CDR3aa: CASTAGVGLLQSPLHF; abundance: NA; v_gene: TRBV6-6; d_gene: NA; j_gene: TRBJ1-6
CDR3nt: TGTGCCAGCAGTGGGACAGGGGTGGTAGGTGGCTACACCTTC; CDR3aa: CASSGTGVVGGYTF; abundance: NA; v_gene: TRBV6-6; d_gene: TRBD1; j_gene: TRBJ1-2
CDR3nt: TGTGCCAGCAGCCCTAGCGGGGATGGTGGGGAGCTGTTTTTT; CDR3aa: CASSPSGDGGELFF; abundance: NA; v_gene: TRBV7-9; d_gene: TRBD2; j_gene: TRBJ2-2
CDR3nt: TGTGCCACCGCAGCGAACACTGAAGCTTTCTTT; CDR3aa: CATAANTEAFF; abundance: many; v_gene: TRBV10-3; d_gene: NA; j_gene: TRBJ1-1
CDR3nt: TGTGCCAGCAGTTCAGGGGGCTCCTACGAGCAGTACTTC; CDR3aa: CASSSGGSYEQYF; abundance: NA; v_gene: TRBV28; d_gene: TRBD1; j_gene: TRBJ2-7